This entry concerns a single T cell receptor beta chain. Its antigen is currently unknown. Profiled with immunoSEQ multiplex PCR; TCRdb holds only in-frame clones, not every one. The sample has 67,000 or so clones; approximately 90% are singletons. The sample is drawn from a study of OX40 agonist ivuxolimab in advanced cancers. About the study: Each dose-escalation patient presented with hepatocellular carcinoma, melanoma, renal cell or head and neck cancer. A history of anti-PD-1, anti-PD-L1 or anti-CTLA-4 therapy was acceptable, and about 40% had some. Whole-study findings and limits: Mean expanded clone counts were higher in CD8+ than CD4+ T cells.

Blood got drawn at baseline, again on cycle 4 day 1, and then on cycle 7 day 1. From germline, CDR1 is LNHNV and CDR2 YYDKDF (reference sequence). With 1 base clipped from V and 6 bases from J, the junction kept 4 bases outside the gene matches. The CDR3 sequence is 16 residues long. Sequencing used CD4+ or CD8+ T cells sorted from blood, obtained in a trial of the OX40 agonist ivuxolimab. The receptor comes from an adult with an advanced solid tumor such as melanoma, head and neck, liver or kidney cancer. This chain connects TRBV15 to TRBJ2-1; TRBD1 matches at 12 bases. CDR3 sequence: CATSRGGTGGSNEQFF. In nucleotides, the CDR3 is TGTGCCACCAGCAGAGGGGGGACAGGGGGCTCCAATGAGCAGTTCTTC.